This entry describes one TCR beta chain. The data were obtained in a study of cytomegalovirus exposure and HLA in healthy donors. The CDR3 covers 15 residues. With 4 bases removed from V and 6 bases from J, the gap between germline ends came to 18 bases. The germline V gene has CDR1 ENHRY and CDR2 SYGVKD. The repertoire was sequenced with immunoSEQ multiplex PCR; TCRdb's copy has only in-frame clones and lacks some. The table shows 200,000 to 250,000 clones, with over 80% occurring only once. Sequencing input: PBMCs. This clonotype was sampled from a woman aged 18-29 years in good health and CMV-seronegative. This chain uses TRBV10-3 with TRBJ1-2; perhaps TRBD1 as D (5 bases). The DNA for the CDR3 is TGTGCCATCAGTGTTGTCCCGGACACCTGGGATGGCTACACCTTC. Its protein is CAISVVPDTWDGYTF.